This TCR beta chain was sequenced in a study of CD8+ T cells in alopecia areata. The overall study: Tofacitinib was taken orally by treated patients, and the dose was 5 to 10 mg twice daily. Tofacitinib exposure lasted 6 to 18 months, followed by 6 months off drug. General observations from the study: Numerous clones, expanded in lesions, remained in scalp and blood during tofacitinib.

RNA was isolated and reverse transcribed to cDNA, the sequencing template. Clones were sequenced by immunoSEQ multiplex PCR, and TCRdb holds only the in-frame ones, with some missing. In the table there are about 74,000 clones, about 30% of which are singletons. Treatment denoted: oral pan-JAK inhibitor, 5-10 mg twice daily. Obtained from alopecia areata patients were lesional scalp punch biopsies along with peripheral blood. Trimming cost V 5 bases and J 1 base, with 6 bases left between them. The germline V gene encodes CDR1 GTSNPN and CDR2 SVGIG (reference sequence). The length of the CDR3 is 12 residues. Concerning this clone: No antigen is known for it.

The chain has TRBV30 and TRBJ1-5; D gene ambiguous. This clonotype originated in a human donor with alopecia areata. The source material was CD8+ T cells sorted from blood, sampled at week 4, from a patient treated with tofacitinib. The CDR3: CAWQESNQPQHF. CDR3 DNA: TGTGCCTGGCAGGAAAGCAATCAGCCCCAGCATTTT.